This TCR beta chain emerged from a study of CD8+ T cells in alopecia areata. Study overall: Twice daily, treated patients received 5 to 10 mg of oral tofacitinib. Affected scalp percentage determined the severity score of treated patients. Study-level points and caveats: Because of a solitary nonresponder, the connection of baseline CD8+ expansion to response stays uncertain. Among the top 100, expanded CD8+ clones were significantly decreased by tofacitinib, as was scalp clonality.

CDR1 and CDR2 from the germline V gene are SQVTM and ANQGSEA. Germline trimming cut 1 base from V and 3 bases from J; bases unmatched to any gene: 7. The CDR3 is made up of 16 amino acids. About this clone: Its antigen is as yet unknown. Other nucleotide sequences in the sample specify the same CDR3.

The treatment: oral pan-JAK inhibitor, 5-10 mg twice daily. Extracted from the samples, RNA was reverse transcribed into cDNA to serve as the sequencing template. Libraries were prepared by immunoSEQ multiplex PCR; TCRdb keeps only in-frame clonotypes and omits some of them. The sample yields approximately 180,000 clones, 50% to 65% seen once. The source is a human donor with alopecia areata. Sequences were derived from CD8+ T cells sorted from blood, sampled at week 24, from a patient treated with tofacitinib. The chain is built from TRBV29-1 and TRBJ2-1; TRBD2 agrees at 9 bases. DNA of the CDR3: TGCAGCGTTGAAGGGCTAGCGGGGACCAGCTACAATGAGCAGTTCTTC. Encoded protein: CSVEGLAGTSYNEQFF.